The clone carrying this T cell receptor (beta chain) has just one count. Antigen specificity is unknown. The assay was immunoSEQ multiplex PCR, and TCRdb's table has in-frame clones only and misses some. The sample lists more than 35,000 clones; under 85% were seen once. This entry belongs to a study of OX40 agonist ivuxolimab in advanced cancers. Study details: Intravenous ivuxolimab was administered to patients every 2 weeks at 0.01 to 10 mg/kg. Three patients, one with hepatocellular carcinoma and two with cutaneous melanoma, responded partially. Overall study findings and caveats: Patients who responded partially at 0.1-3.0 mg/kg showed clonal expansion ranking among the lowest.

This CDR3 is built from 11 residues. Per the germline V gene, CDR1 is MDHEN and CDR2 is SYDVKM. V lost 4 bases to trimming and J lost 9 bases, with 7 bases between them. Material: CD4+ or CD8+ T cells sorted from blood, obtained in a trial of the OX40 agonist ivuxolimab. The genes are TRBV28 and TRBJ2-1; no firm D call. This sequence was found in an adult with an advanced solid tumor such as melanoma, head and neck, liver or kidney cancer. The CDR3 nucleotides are TGTGCCAGCAGTTCAATACGTGAGCAGTTCTTC. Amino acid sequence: CASSSIREQFF.